Sequencing of this TCR beta chain was carried out in a study of identical twins. The study's findings and limits: Insertions ran lower in abundant cord blood beta clonotypes, though not in memory repertoires.

In germline, CDR1 is MNHNS, CDR2 SASEGT. The CDR3 contains 15 residues. The V end was cut by 6 bases, the J end by 7 bases, with 22 bases between. This clonotype was seen a few times. Its antigen is unknown. Using its own MiXCR run on the 5' RACE reads, TCRdb lists one record per CDR3 protein. The table records hundreds of thousands of distinct CDR3 sequences, around a sixth of them present only once. These data were also reused for a study on T cells expressing NK-cell markers. From that paper: The authors sequenced eight donors, of whom seven were HCMV-seropositive and one was seronegative. Expanded NKG2C+ T cell clones were not confirmed as HCMV-specific.

The chain links TRBV6-1 to TRBJ2-7; D is tentatively TRBD1 or TRBD2 (5 bases each). The specimen was PBMCs. The source is a woman aged 18-29 years in good health. In nucleotides, the CDR3 is TGTGCCAGCAGGCGATCCGGGACGACAAGGTGGGAGCAGTACTTC. Translated: CASRRSGTTRWEQYF.